This T cell receptor (beta chain) was recovered during a study of vaccination and CD4 T cells after COVID-19. About the research overall: Overlapping spike peptides of SARS-CoV-2, HCoV-NL63, HCoV-OC43 and HCoV-229E were used, and cells were stimulated with them. Cultures designated as controls were supplied with a CEFX pool, an HIV-1 Nef pool, or no peptide. Study results and limitations: Of the reactive clones in convalescent patients, a median about 86% showed up only post-vaccination.

The treatment is: approximately 9-day PBMC culture with coronavirus spike peptide pools or control peptides (ViraFEST assay). Cells were cultured for about nine days, and then CD4+ T cells were isolated by negative selection. CDR3 length: 17 amino acids. Sequencing of DNA taken from cultured CD4+ T cells relied on the Oncomine TCR Beta short-read assay. TCRdb independently ran MiXCR on the PCR reads; one entry per CDR3 protein. The table includes under 15,000 distinct CDR3 sequences, about 67% detected once. This clonotype has only a few counts. Antigen: not known. The V gene is TRBV21-1, the J gene TRBJ1-1; the D call in the table, TRBD1, was not verified against the DNA. TRBV21-1 is designated a pseudogene. This sequence was found in a human donor who had recovered from COVID-19. The sample was CD4+ T cells from blood, cultured in vitro. CDR3 nucleotide sequence: TGTGCCAGCAGCACACGATACAGGCTTGCGGGGATCACTGAAGCTTTCTTT. It translates to CASSTRYRLAGITEAFF.